A selection of T cell receptor beta chains follows, all from one sample in a study of blood T cell repertoires in COVID-19. Sequencing was performed with immunoSEQ multiplex PCR; in TCRdb, only in-frame clones are kept and a portion is missing. Seen here are approximately 250,000 clones, more than 85% observed once, and the top ten hold 3.6%. Sequencing was carried out using peripheral blood. The receptors come from a man aged 18 to 35 with active or convalescent COVID-19. The CDR3 runs from the conserved cysteine through the conserved F or W. The order of the fields is D gene, CDR3 length, clone size, J gene, V gene, CDR3 DNA, CDR3 protein. D genes are given only for firm matches. Some rows mark clone size as missing; the rest say once, few, many or name a class of expanded clone.

TRBD2	16	once	TRBJ2-3	TRBV5-6	TGTGCCAGCAGCTTTAGCGGGGGGCGCAGCACAGATACGCAGTATTTT	CASSFSGGRSTDTQYF
-	13	-	TRBJ1-1	TRBV6-1	TGTGCCAGCAGTGAAACGGGGTACACTGAAGCTTTCTTT	CASSETGYTEAFF
TRBD2	14	-	TRBJ2-3	TRBV11-3	TGTGCCAGCAGCTTAGGCGGGAGAGGTGCTACGCAGTATTTT	CASSLGGRGATQYF
-	13	-	TRBJ2-5	TRBV7-2	TGTGCCAGCAGCTCCCGCGAAACAGAGACCCAGTACTTC	CASSSRETETQYF
TRBD1	14	few	TRBJ2-7	TRBV7-6	TGTGCCAGCAGCTTTGGACAGGTCGCCTACGAGCAGTACTTC	CASSFGQVAYEQYF
TRBD2	15	-	TRBJ2-1	TRBV5-4	TGTGCCAGCAGCTTTCCTAGCGGCGCTTACAATGAGCAGTTCTTC	CASSFPSGAYNEQFF
TRBD1	14	few	TRBJ2-2	TRBV7-9	TGTGCCAGCAGCACACGACAGGGAAACGGGGAGCTGTTTTTT	CASSTRQGNGELFF
-	15	-	TRBJ1-6	TRBV27	TGTGCCAGCAGTTTCGCCGGGGATCCCAATTCACCCCTCCACTTT	CASSFAGDPNSPLHF
TRBD2	17	-	TRBJ2-1	TRBV7-3	TGTGCCAGCAGCTTCGGACTAGCGGGAGGCGCAGGCAATGAGCAGTTCTTC	CASSFGLAGGAGNEQFF
TRBD1	14	-	TRBJ1-1	TRBV6-5	TGTGCCAGCAGTTACTTGGGGACAGGAGATGAAGCTTTCTTT	CASSYLGTGDEAFF
-	16	-	TRBJ1-4	TRBV28	TGTGCCAGCAGTTTCGTCCGACAGGCGTTAAATGAAAAACTGTTTTTT	CASSFVRQALNEKLFF
-	15	-	TRBJ2-7	TRBV28	TGTGCCAGTATAGGACAGTTCAGGAGCTCCTACGAGCAGTACTTC	CASIGQFRSSYEQYF
-	15	-	TRBJ2-1	TRBV5-4	TGTGCCAGCAGCTCCGACATTAATCACTACAATGAGCAGTTCTTC	CASSSDINHYNEQFF
TRBD1	14	-	TRBJ1-5	TRBV24-1	TGTGCCACCAGTGACGGGACAGACAATCAGCCCCAGCATTTT	CATSDGTDNQPQHF
TRBD1	16	few	TRBJ1-5	TRBV25-1	TGTGCCAGCAGTGAATACGGGGGCAGGGGGGATCAGCCCCAGCATTTT	CASSEYGGRGDQPQHF
TRBD2	17	once	TRBJ2-1	TRBV15	TGTGCCACCAGCTCCCGACTAGCGCTGAGCTCCTACAATGAGCAGTTCTTC	CATSSRLALSSYNEQFF
TRBD2	15	-	TRBJ2-1	TRBV29-1	TGCAGCGTAAGACTAGCCACTGGCTCCTACAATGAGCAGTTCTTC	CSVRLATGSYNEQFF
-	15	-	TRBJ1-6	TRBV5-1	TGCGCCAGCAGTTCGGACAGAGTCTATAATTCACCCCTCCACTTT	CASSSDRVYNSPLHF
-	12	-	TRBJ1-1	TRBV12-3/TRBV12-4	TGTGCCAGCAGTTGGAGGAACACTGAAGCTTTCTTT	CASSWRNTEAFF
-	13	-	TRBJ2-7	TRBV5-5	TGTGCCAGCAGCCCCACCGGTGGCGGCGAGCAGTACTTC	CASSPTGGGEQYF
-	13	-	TRBJ2-7	TRBV29-1	TGCAGCGTTGGGACAGTTGGCTCCTACGAGCAGTACTTC	CSVGTVGSYEQYF
-	15	-	TRBJ2-5	TRBV9	TGTGCCAGCAGCGCAACTCCGGGAAGTGAAGAGACCCAGTACTTC	CASSATPGSEETQYF
-	14	-	TRBJ1-1	TRBV5-1	TGCGCCAGCAGCCTTTCCTCTTTGGCCACTGAAGCTTTCTTT	CASSLSSLATEAFF
-	15	-	TRBJ2-7	TRBV19	TGTGCCAGTAGACTAGACAGGCAAGGGACCTACGAGCAGTACTTC	CASRLDRQGTYEQYF
-	10	-	TRBJ2-1	TRBV20-1	TGCAGTGCTATCGACAATGAGCAGTTCTTC	CSAIDNEQFF
-	14	-	TRBJ2-1	TRBV19	TGTGCCAGTACCCTAGGAGCGAGAGACAATGAGCAGTTCTTC	CASTLGARDNEQFF
TRBD2	14	-	TRBJ2-7	TRBV5-1	TGCGCCAGCAGCTTGACTAGCGGGAGTTGGGAGCAGTACTTC	CASSLTSGSWEQYF
TRBD2	14	-	TRBJ2-1	TRBV29-1	TGCAGCGTCGGACGACTAGCGCACCACAATGAGCAGTTCTTC	CSVGRLAHHNEQFF
-	13	once	TRBJ1-1	TRBV7-2	TGTGCCAGCAGCCGACAGGAGAACACTGAAGCTTTCTTT	CASSRQENTEAFF
TRBD1	16	-	TRBJ2-5	TRBV15	TGTGCCACCAGCAGAGTAGGACAGGTGGGCCGTAGGGCCCAGTACTTC	CATSRVGQVGRRAQYF
-	13	once	TRBJ1-1	TRBV9	TGTGCCAGCAGCGTAACGGTGAACACTGAAGCTTTCTTT	CASSVTVNTEAFF
-	15	-	TRBJ1-6	TRBV27	TGTGCCAGCAGCTCTATCCGCCCGGGGAATTCACCCCTCCACTTT	CASSSIRPGNSPLHF
-	14	-	TRBJ2-3	TRBV5-4	TGTGCCAGCAGCTTACATACAGGGACATTTACGCAGTATTTT	CASSLHTGTFTQYF
-	15	-	TRBJ2-5	TRBV18	TGTGCCAGCTCACCCGCGACTAGAGCGCAAGAGACCCAGTACTTC	CASSPATRAQETQYF
-	15	-	TRBJ2-7	TRBV24-1	TGTGCCACCAGTGCAGGTCCGGCAGAAAGTTTTGGGCAGTACTTC	CATSAGPAESFGQYF
TRBD2	16	-	TRBJ2-1	TRBV7-3	TGTGCCAGCAGCTTAACTCGGGGGGGGCCCGGGTATGAGCAGTTCTTC	CASSLTRGGPGYEQFF
TRBD1	12	-	TRBJ1-4	TRBV6-5	TGTGCCACTAGGACAGGGGACGGGAAACTGTTTTTT	CATRTGDGKLFF
-	13	-	TRBJ2-1	TRBV6-5	TGTGCCAGCCGCGAAATAACAGGGACTGAGCAGTTCTTC	CASREITGTEQFF
-	13	-	TRBJ2-3	TRBV12-3/TRBV12-4	TGTGCCACCCGGTTCGCGGACACAGATACGCAGTATTTT	CATRFADTDTQYF
-	15	-	TRBJ1-1	TRBV27	TGTGCCAGCAGTTGGACAGAACGGGAGAACACTGAAGCTTTCTTT	CASSWTERENTEAFF
TRBD2	18	-	TRBJ2-1	TRBV7-3	TGTGCCAGCAGCCCCCAGGGGGGGACTAGCCGAGACTACAATGAGCAGTTCTTC	CASSPQGGTSRDYNEQFF
TRBD1	17	-	TRBJ1-5	TRBV4-1	TGCGCCAGCAGCCAAAGAGAGCAGGGGGCAGTCAATCAGCCCCAGCATTTT	CASSQREQGAVNQPQHF
-	16	-	TRBJ2-1	TRBV11-2	TGTGCCAGCAGCTTAGACCTAGCGACCTCTTACAATGAGCAGTTCTTC	CASSLDLATSYNEQFF
-	14	-	TRBJ2-7	TRBV6-6	TGTGCCAGCAGTTACCCGGGAGACTCTTACGAGCAGTACTTC	CASSYPGDSYEQYF
TRBD1	16	-	TRBJ2-7	TRBV6-1	TGTGCCAGCAGTGACCCGGGACAGGCTATTACCTACGAGCAGTACTTC	CASSDPGQAITYEQYF
-	14	-	TRBJ1-6	TRBV7-3	TGTGCCAGCAGCCCAGGGGCACGCCATTCACCCCTCCACTTT	CASSPGARHSPLHF
TRBD2	18	-	TRBJ2-3	TRBV27	TGTGCCAGCAGTTTATATAAAGGGAGTAGCGGGAGCACAGATACGCAGTATTTT	CASSLYKGSSGSTDTQYF
-	13	-	TRBJ1-1	TRBV30	TGTGCCTGGGGATCCCAGGGGCTTGGTGAAGCTTTCTTT	CAWGSQGLGEAFF
-	13	-	TRBJ1-2	TRBV21-1	TGTGCCAGCAGCAAAGGACACCCGGATGGCTACACCTTC	CASSKGHPDGYTF
TRBD1	15	once	TRBJ2-7	TRBV5-4	TGTGCCAGCAGCCCGGGACAGGGCCAGACCTACGAGCAGTACTTC	CASSPGQGQTYEQYF